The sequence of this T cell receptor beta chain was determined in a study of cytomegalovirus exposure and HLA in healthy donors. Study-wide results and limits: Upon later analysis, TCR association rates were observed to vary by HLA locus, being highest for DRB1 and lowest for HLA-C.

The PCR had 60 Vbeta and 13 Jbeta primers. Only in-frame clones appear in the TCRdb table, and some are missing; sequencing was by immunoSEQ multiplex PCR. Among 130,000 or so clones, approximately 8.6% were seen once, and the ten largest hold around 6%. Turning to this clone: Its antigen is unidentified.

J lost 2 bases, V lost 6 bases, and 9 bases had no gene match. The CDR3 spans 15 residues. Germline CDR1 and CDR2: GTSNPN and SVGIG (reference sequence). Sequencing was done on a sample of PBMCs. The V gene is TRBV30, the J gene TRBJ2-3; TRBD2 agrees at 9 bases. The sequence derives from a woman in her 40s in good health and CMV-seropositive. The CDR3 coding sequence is TGTGCCTGCCCGTTAATAGCGGGGGTCACAGATACGCAGTATTTT. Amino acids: CACPLIAGVTDTQYF.